This is a list of T cell receptor beta chains from one sample in a study of blood T cell repertoires in COVID-19. Using immunoSEQ multiplex PCR, the repertoire was profiled, and TCRdb retains in-frame clones only, with some absent. In the table there are about 210,000 clones, about 90% of which are singletons. Source material: peripheral blood. All receptors derive from a young man with acute or convalescent COVID-19. Each CDR3 is given without its conserved first and last residue.

TRBV4-1	TRBJ1-1	ASSPINQARNTEAF
TRBV18	TRBJ2-7	ASSPSGHGDEQY
TRBV9	TRBJ2-1	ASSVDGISYNEQF
TRBV5-6	TRBJ1-4	ASSGAEKLF
TRBV9	TRBJ2-2	ASSALGGAGRGAGELF
TRBV5-1	TRBJ2-5	ASRASGETQY
TRBV5-1	TRBJ1-2	ASSLGTRREYGYT
TRBV9	TRBJ1-4	ASSVAGGATNEKLF
TRBV6-5	TRBJ1-4	ASRLDGSRPEKLF
TRBV28	TRBJ2-2	ASSSTSGSRSGELF
TRBV5-4	TRBJ1-2	ASSATGVYGYT
TRBV7-9	TRBJ2-1	ASSTPSGIYNEQF
TRBV29-1	TRBJ1-3	SVEERVGNTIY
TRBV2	TRBJ2-7	ASSLQQTGGHEQY
TRBV18	TRBJ2-2	ASSTNSGTNTGELF
TRBV28	TRBJ2-5	ASRIGQQETQY
TRBV27	TRBJ1-1	ASSWGTGGGNTEAF
TRBV5-1	TRBJ1-1	ASRDRGWYTEAF
TRBV5-1	TRBJ1-1	ASSLTPEVSTEAF
TRBV10-2	TRBJ1-2	ASRTDRVSGYT
TRBV24-1	TRBJ1-5	ATSPGFGGNQPQH
TRBV19	TRBJ2-2	ASRGRSRGLAVRELF
TRBV7-9	TRBJ1-2	ASSGDRVGFIDYGYT
TRBV3-1/TRBV3-2	TRBJ2-1	ASSSIGRLGQF
TRBV28	TRBJ1-5	ASSLWEGNQPQH